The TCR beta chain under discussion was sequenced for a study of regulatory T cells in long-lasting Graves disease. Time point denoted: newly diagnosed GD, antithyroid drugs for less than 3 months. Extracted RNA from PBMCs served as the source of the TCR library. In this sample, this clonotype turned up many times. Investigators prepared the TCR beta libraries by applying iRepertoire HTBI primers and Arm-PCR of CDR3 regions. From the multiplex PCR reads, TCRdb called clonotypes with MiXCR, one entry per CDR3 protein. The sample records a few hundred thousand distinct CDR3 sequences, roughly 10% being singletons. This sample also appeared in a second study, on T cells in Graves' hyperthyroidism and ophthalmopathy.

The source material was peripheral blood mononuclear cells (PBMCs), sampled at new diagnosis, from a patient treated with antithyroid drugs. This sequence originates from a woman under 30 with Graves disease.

The CDR3 region is CASSPRVAPGPYF. The CDR3 DNA reads as TGTGCCAGCAGCCCAAGAGTGGCCCCGGGACCTTACTTC. The chain employs TRBV13 and TRBJ2-5, with D perhaps given as TRBD1 or TRBD2 (5 bases each). V was trimmed by 5 bases and J by 14 bases, leaving 21 bases between them. The germline V gene encodes CDR1 PRHDT and CDR2 FYEKMQ (reference sequence). The CDR3 consists of 13 residues.